The present T cell receptor beta chain was sequenced within a study of T cells in Graves' hyperthyroidism and ophthalmopathy. The study's findings and limits: The authors' 13 V-J model separated ophthalmopathy from stable hyperthyroidism. Most thyroid-expanded clonotypes above 0.001 were also found in blood.

V was clipped by 6 bases and J by 5 bases; unmatched bases: 6. The CDR3 consists of 14 residues. Germline values: CDR1 MDHEN, CDR2 SYDVKM. Remarks on this clonotype: No antigen is known for it.

Amplification yielded TCR beta CDR3 regions, with RNA transcripts as the source. HTBI primers were the set used in a first-round RT-PCR of the TCR CDR3. TCRdb analysed the multiplex PCR reads with MiXCR anew, one entry per CDR3 protein. The profile covers about 570,000 distinct CDR3 sequences, with about 45% appearing a single time and around a fifth taken by the ten largest. This TCR came from an adult woman with Graves' disease, either hyperthyroidism or ophthalmopathy (not recorded which). V gene TRBV28 combines with J gene TRBJ1-5; the match to TRBD1 covers 8 bases. The sample consisted of peripheral blood or thyroid tissue (not recorded which). The CDR3 DNA follows: TGTGCCAGCAGCATCTACAGGGGGGATCAGCCCCAGCATTTT. Amino acids: CASSIYRGDQPQHF. Complete variable domain (other parts from reference TRBV28 and TRBJ1-5): DVKVTQSSRYLVKRTGEKVFLECVQDMDHENMFWYRQDPGLGLRLIYFSYDVKMKEKGDIPEGYSVSREKKERFSLILESASTNQTSMYLCASSIYRGDQPQHFGDGTRLSIL.